A single sample gave rise to the 21 T cell receptor beta chains below, sequenced in a study of blood T cell repertoires in COVID-19. The method was immunoSEQ multiplex PCR; TCRdb's version includes in-frame clones alone and lacks a portion of them. Among roughly 170,000 clones, around 90% were seen once, and the ten largest hold roughly 2.5%. The specimen was peripheral blood. These TCRs come from a man between 40 and 49 years old with active or convalescent COVID-19.

This rearrangement joins TRBV28 to TRBJ2-7; the D gene is possibly TRBD1 (6 bases). The V gene's germline CDR1 is MDHEN and CDR2 SYDVKM. There are 14 residues in the CDR3. The V gene lost 6 bases and the J gene lost 7 bases, with 19 bases spanning the gap. CDR3 protein: CASRSWTADLEQYF. CDR3 DNA: TGTGCCAGCAGGAGCTGGACAGCCGACTTAGAGCAGTACTTC.

The rearrangement links TRBV9 to TRBJ1-2; 9 bases agree with TRBD1. The CDR3 has 16 residues. Germline V gene sequence: CDR1 SGDLS, CDR2 YYNGEE. V lost 3 bases to trimming and J lost 3 bases; unmatched junction nucleotides: 9. The CDR3 spells CASSADRGARHYGYTF. The CDR3 coding sequence is TGTGCCAGCAGCGCTGACAGGGGGGCCCGCCACTATGGCTACACCTTC.

The rearrangement joins TRBV5-1 to TRBJ1-5; TRBD1 aligns across 7 bases. J gave up 0 bases and V 7 bases, and 4 bases lay outside the gene matches. Germline CDR1 reads SGHRS; CDR2 reads YFSETQ. The CDR3 consists of 14 residues. The CDR3 spells CASRTGPSNQPQHF. CDR3 DNA sequence: TGCGCCAGCCGGACAGGTCCTAGCAATCAGCCCCAGCATTTT.

The rearrangement links TRBV27 to TRBJ1-5; D might be TRBD1 (5 bases). The CDR3 loop spans 13 amino acids. Trimming stripped 4 bases from V and 8 bases from J, with 12 bases between. The germline CDR1 and CDR2 sequences are MNHEY and SMNVEV (reference sequence). In nucleotides, the CDR3 is TGTGCCAGCAGTTCTGGGGGGTTGGAGCCCCAGCATTTT. It translates to CASSSGGLEPQHF.

Only one count was recorded for this clone. The chain combines TRBV19 with TRBJ1-4, with D tentatively TRBD1 (6 bases). In germline, CDR1 is LNHDA, CDR2 SQIVND (reference sequence). Trimming cost V 3 bases and J 0 bases, with 14 bases left between them. The CDR3 totals 17 residues. Here the CDR3 reads CASSMSQGFATNEKLFF. The CDR3 DNA sequence: TGTGCCAGTAGTATGAGCCAGGGGTTCGCAACTAATGAAAAACTGTTTTTT.

The genes are TRBV13 and TRBJ1-6; 10 bases are a match to TRBD1. The V segment lost 5 bases and the J segment 8 bases; nucleotides outside the gene matches: 6. The CDR3 spans 15 residues. Germline loops: CDR1 PRHDT, CDR2 FYEKMQ (reference sequence). The CDR3 reads CASSAPGTGDSPLHF. DNA of the CDR3: TGTGCCAGCAGCGCCCCAGGGACAGGGGATTCACCCCTCCACTTT.

The chain recombines TRBV11-3 with TRBJ2-2; 9 positions match TRBD1. The germline V gene encodes CDR1 SGHNT and CDR2 YENEEA. The length of the CDR3 is 17 residues. V lost 3 bases to trimming and J lost 2 bases; unmatched junction nucleotides: 7. The CDR3 sequence is CASSLGGTGSNTGELFF. Here the CDR3 DNA reads TGTGCCAGCAGCTTGGGGGGGACAGGGTCTAACACCGGGGAGCTGTTTTTT.

The rearrangement links TRBV24-1 to TRBJ2-7; possible D gene TRBD2, 5 bases. CDR1 is KGHDR and CDR2 is SFDVKD in the germline V gene. The germline V and J ends were trimmed by 5 bases and 4 bases, with 8 bases remaining between them. This CDR3 contains 12 residues. DNA for the CDR3: TGTGCCACCAGTGTCGAGGGTTACGAGCAGTACTTC. It yields the protein CATSVEGYEQYF.

The chain employs TRBV7-2 and TRBJ1-5; no reliable D call. CDR3 length equals 15 residues. The V end was cut by 2 bases, the J end by 3 bases, with 11 bases between. From germline, CDR1 is SGHTA and CDR2 FQGNSA. CDR3 sequence reads: CASSLSAGTNQPQHF. The CDR3 nucleotides are TGTGCCAGCAGCTTATCGGCAGGTACCAATCAGCCCCAGCATTTT.

The chain carries TRBV5-1 and TRBJ2-7; D might be TRBD2 (6 bases). Germline V CDR1 and CDR2: SGHRS, YFSETQ. Between the trimmed V and J ends, which lost 4 bases and 5 bases, there was a span of 16 bases. The CDR3 length is 14 residues. The CDR3 bases are TGCGCCAGCAGCGGGCAGGGACTGATGGACGAGCAGTACTTC. It translates to CASSGQGLMDEQYF.

This rearrangement joins TRBV12-3 or TRBV12-4 to TRBJ1-2; a weak D match, TRBD1 (6 bases). V shed 6 bases and J shed 6 bases, with 14 bases lying between them. The CDR3 loop spans 13 amino acids. The CDR3 DNA reads as TGTGCCAGCAGCCGTCAGGGGTCCCATGGCTACACCTTC. Amino acids: CASSRQGSHGYTF.

V is TRBV12-3 or TRBV12-4 and J is TRBJ2-4; the match to TRBD2 covers 7 bases. J was trimmed by 10 bases and V by 4 bases; bases with no gene match: 7. CDR3 length: 13 residues. CDR3 sequence: CASSSSGGGIQYF. The CDR3, as DNA: TGTGCCAGCAGTTCGTCGGGGGGTGGGATTCAGTACTTC.

The CDR3 protein is CASSRGMNTEAFF. In DNA, the CDR3 is TGTGCCAGCAGCAGGGGTATGAACACTGAAGCTTTCTTT. The gene calls are TRBV12-3 or TRBV12-4 and TRBJ1-1, with D possibly TRBD1 on 6 matching bases. There are 13 residues in the CDR3. Trimming removed 6 bases from V and 0 bases from J, with 8 bases in between.

This chain uses TRBV7-9 with TRBJ2-5; no firm D call. V was shortened by 4 bases and J by 5 bases, with 14 bases between the two germline ends. CDR3 length equals 14 residues. CDR1 is SEHNR and CDR2 is FQNEAQ in the germline V gene (reference sequence). This CDR3 reads CASSSPQLRETQYF. The CDR3 nucleotides read TGTGCCAGCAGCTCTCCGCAACTTCGCGAGACCCAGTACTTC.

The chain has TRBV14 and TRBJ1-4; 9 bases map to TRBD1. Germline CDR1 SGHDN, CDR2 FVKESK. Trimming removed 1 base from V and 6 bases from J; junction bases left unmatched: 3. This CDR3 has 15 amino acids. CDR3 residues: CASSQGTGVYEKLFF. The CDR3 region has the DNA TGTGCCAGCAGCCAAGGGACAGGGGTTTATGAAAAACTGTTTTTT.

This clone appeared once. V and J are TRBV19 and TRBJ1-4; D remains unclear. CDR3 size: 15 residues. Trimming took 2 bases from V and 13 from J, leaving 20 bases between them. CDR1 LNHDA and CDR2 SQIVND come from the germline V gene (reference sequence). Here the CDR3 reads CASSISLVSRSGLFF. CDR3 coding DNA: TGTGCCAGTAGTATATCGTTAGTTTCTCGGTCTGGACTGTTTTTT.

The chain combines TRBV18 with TRBJ2-1; the match to TRBD1 covers 7 bases. CDR3 length: 16 residues. CDR1 KGHSH and CDR2 LQKENI come from the germline V gene. The V segment lost 3 bases and the J segment 0 bases; nucleotides outside the gene matches: 5. The CDR3 sequence: CASSPAGGSSYNEQFF. The CDR3 DNA is TGTGCCAGCTCACCGGCAGGGGGAAGCTCCTACAATGAGCAGTTCTTC. Together with reference TRBV18 and TRBJ2-1, the CDR3 gives the full variable domain: NAGVMQNPRHLVRRRGQEARLRCSPMKGHSHVYWYRQLPEEGLKFMVYLQKENIIDESGMPKERFSAEFPKEGPSILRIQQVVRGDSAAYFCASSPAGGSSYNEQFFGPGTRLTVL.

J is TRBJ2-3 and V is TRBV27, with 8 bases lining up with TRBD2. The CDR3 is 14 amino acids. With 8 bases clipped from V and 5 bases from J, the junction kept 9 bases outside the gene matches. The germline V gene encodes CDR1 MNHEY and CDR2 SMNVEV (reference sequence). CDR3 in DNA: TGTGCCAGCTCAGATCGGGGGGGCCGAGATACGCAGTATTTT. It translates to CASSDRGGRDTQYF.

This clone showed up just once. The chain couples TRBV28 to TRBJ1-4; 8 bases are shared with TRBD1. The CDR3 is made up of 15 amino acids. The V and J ends lost 7 bases and 3 bases, in that order; junction bases with no gene match: 7. Looked up from germline, CDR1 is MDHEN and CDR2 is SYDVKM. CDR3 bases: TGTGCCAGCACGTTCGGGACAGGTTCTAATGAAAAACTGTTTTTT. This sequence encodes CASTFGTGSNEKLFF. Based on the CDR3 plus reference TRBV28 and TRBJ1-4, the full variable domain is DVKVTQSSRYLVKRTGEKVFLECVQDMDHENMFWYRQDPGLGLRLIYFSYDVKMKEKGDIPEGYSVSREKKERFSLILESASTNQTSMYLCASTFGTGSNEKLFFGSGTQLSVL.

The rearrangement joins TRBV5-1 to TRBJ2-2, with TRBD2 matching 13 bases. Germline values: CDR1 SGHRS, CDR2 YFSETQ. With V trimmed by 4 bases and J by 3 bases, 3 bases remained unmatched. This CDR3 is built from 16 residues. CDR3 coding DNA: TGCGCCAGCAGCCCGGGACTAGCGGGGTACACCGGGGAGCTGTTTTTT. This sequence encodes CASSPGLAGYTGELFF.

The chain has TRBV12-3 or TRBV12-4 and TRBJ1-1; possibly TRBD1 for D (6 bases). Deletions cut 5 bases from V and 11 bases from J, with 12 bases between. The CDR3 is made up of 11 amino acids. CDR3 bases: TGTGCCAGCAGTGGGACATATCGGGCTTTCTTT. Amino acid sequence: CASSGTYRAFF.